This T cell receptor beta chain emerged from a study of blood T cell repertoires in COVID-19. Study-wide context: The cDNA or gDNA used as material had been derived from T cells, B-cell-depleted T cells, or PBMCs.

The authors' processing: Scientists estimated how many nucleated cells there were by amplifying reference gene primers. Sequencing was performed with immunoSEQ multiplex PCR; in TCRdb, only in-frame clones are kept and a portion is missing. V and J calls and clone size are those listed in that table; D and trimming were worked out from the DNA. The sample has around 160,000 clones; roughly 93% are singletons. Sequencing was carried out using peripheral blood. The receptor's source is a man between 18 and 35 years old with acute or convalescent COVID-19.

The CDR3 coding sequence is TGCGCCAGCAGCCCTACAGGGGGCTCGGGCACTGAAGCTTTCTTT. Translated: CASSPTGGSGTEAFF. The rearrangement uses TRBV5-1 and TRBJ1-1, with 9 bases fitting TRBD1. CDR1 SGHRS and CDR2 YFSETQ come from the germline V gene. CDR3 size: 15 residues. V shed 4 bases and J 4 bases; nucleotides not matched to a gene: 8.